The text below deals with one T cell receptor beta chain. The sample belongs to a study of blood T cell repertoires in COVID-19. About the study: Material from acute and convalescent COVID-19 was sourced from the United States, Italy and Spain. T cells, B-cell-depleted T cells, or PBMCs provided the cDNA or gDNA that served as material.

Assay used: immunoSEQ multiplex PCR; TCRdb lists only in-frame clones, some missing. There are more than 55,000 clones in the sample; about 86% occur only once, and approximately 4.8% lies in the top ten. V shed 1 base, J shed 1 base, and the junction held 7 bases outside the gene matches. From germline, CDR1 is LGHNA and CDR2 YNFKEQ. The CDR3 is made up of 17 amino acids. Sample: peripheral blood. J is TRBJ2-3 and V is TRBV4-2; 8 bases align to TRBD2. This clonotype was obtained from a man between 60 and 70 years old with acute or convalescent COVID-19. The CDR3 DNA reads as TGTGCCAGCAGCCAAGCGTCCGGGCGGGAGGGCACAGATACGCAGTATTTT. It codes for CASSQASGREGTDTQYF.